These 24 T cell receptor beta chains originate from one sample sequenced in a study of T cell changes during pregnancy in multiple sclerosis. The data were produced by immunoSEQ multiplex PCR, yet TCRdb's version contains in-frame clones alone and is incomplete. The data show roughly 24,000 clones, under 90% seen once. Source: CD8+ T cells from peripheral blood mononuclear cells, taken before pregnancy. The receptors shown here come from a female donor with multiple sclerosis, enrolled in a pregnancy study.

The rearrangement joins TRBV2 to TRBJ2-7, with D possibly TRBD2 on 5 matching bases. Germline V CDR1 and CDR2: SNHLY, FYNNEI. The V and J ends lost 3 bases and 6 bases respectively, with 21 bases between them. The CDR3 contains 16 residues. CDR3 DNA: TGTGCCAGCAGTGAGGGTGGGAGAGTCGGTCTTGGCGAGCAGTACTTC. Translating gives CASSEGGRVGLGEQYF.

The chain has TRBV4-1 and TRBJ1-1; possibly TRBD1 for D (6 bases). V gave up 1 base and J gave up 4 bases, with 13 bases separating them. Germline-derived CDR1 and CDR2 are MGHRA and YSYEKL. The CDR3 spans 15 residues. CDR3 amino acids: CASSQVIGRGTEAFF. Written as DNA, the CDR3 is TGCGCCAGCAGCCAAGTTATAGGCAGGGGCACTGAAGCTTTCTTT.

The CDR3 spells CASSSSGRSPYEQYF. The DNA of the CDR3 is TGTGCCAGCAGCAGTAGCGGGAGGTCCCCCTACGAGCAGTACTTC. V usage is TRBV7-9 and J usage is TRBJ2-7; 10 bases are a match to TRBD2. This CDR3 has 15 residues. From germline, CDR1 is SEHNR and CDR2 FQNEAQ (reference sequence). The ends lost 5 bases at V and 2 bases at J; junction bases unmatched: 6.

The chain couples TRBV19 to TRBJ1-1; D remains unclear. V lost 5 bases, J lost 1 base, and 8 bases lay in between. This CDR3 has 13 residues. Germline V gene lookup returns CDR1 LNHDA and CDR2 SQIVND (reference sequence). The CDR3 bases are TGTGCCAGTAGTTCACTCGGGAACACTGAAGCTTTCTTT. Its protein product is CASSSLGNTEAFF.

This rearrangement joins TRBV27 to TRBJ2-1, with 7 bases identical to TRBD2. The germline V gene encodes CDR1 MNHEY and CDR2 SMNVEV (reference sequence). This CDR3 is 16 amino acids long. V lost 8 bases, J lost 0 bases, and 10 bases stayed unmatched. This CDR3 is CASLPRGGSSYNEQFF. CDR3 nucleotides: TGTGCCAGCCTACCGAGGGGCGGGAGCTCCTACAATGAGCAGTTCTTC.

For this clone: Other DNA sequences in this sample translate to the same CDR3. The DNA of the CDR3 is TGTGCCAGCAGCCCACCGGGGGGAACCTACGAGCAGTACTTC. Amino acids: CASSPPGGTYEQYF. The chain employs TRBV7-2 and TRBJ2-7; 7 nucleotides align to TRBD2. The CDR3 covers 14 residues. Germline V CDR1 and CDR2: SGHTA, FQGNSA. J lost 2 bases, V lost 5 bases, and 6 bases had no gene match. Full variable domain (rest looked up from reference TRBV7-2 and TRBJ2-7): GAGVSQSPSNKVTEKGKDVELRCDPISGHTALYWYRQSLGQGLEFLIYFQGNSAPDKSGLPSDRFSAERTGGSVSTLTIQRTQQEDSAVYLCASSPPGGTYEQYFGPGTRLTVT.

The rearrangement joins TRBV9 to TRBJ2-1, with D tentatively TRBD2 (5 bases). This CDR3 has 16 residues. The V end lost 4 bases, the J end lost 8 bases, and 22 bases lay between the germline ends. The germline CDR1 and CDR2 sequences are SGDLS and YYNGEE. The CDR3 DNA reads TGTGCCAGCAGCCCAGTCCCAGCGGAGAAAGGCGATGAGCAGTTCTTC. Its protein is CASSPVPAEKGDEQFF.

The rearrangement uses TRBV5-6 and TRBJ2-7, with 11 bases aligning to TRBD2. CDR1 is SGHDT and CDR2 is YYEEEE in the germline V gene. V shed 4 bases and J 3 bases; nucleotides not matched to a gene: 12. This CDR3 has 17 amino acids. The CDR3 reads CASSPEGGGLADYEQYF. CDR3 coding DNA: TGTGCCAGCAGCCCTGAAGGAGGGGGACTAGCGGACTACGAGCAGTACTTC.

The V and J genes are TRBV27 and TRBJ2-7; 10 bases match TRBD1. Per germline, CDR1 MNHEY and CDR2 SMNVEV (reference sequence). V was clipped by 4 bases and J by 4 bases; unmatched bases: 7. CDR3 size: 15 residues. The chain's CDR3 is CASSSIGDRGYEQYF. The CDR3, as DNA: TGTGCCAGCAGTTCTATAGGGGACAGGGGTTACGAGCAGTACTTC.

The genes are TRBV6-6 and TRBJ2-3, with 8 nucleotides matching TRBD2. Germline CDR1 and CDR2: MNHNY and SVGAGI (reference sequence). CDR3 length equals 15 residues. V lost 0 bases and J lost 3; bases outside the gene matches: 2. The CDR3 here is CASSYSRLATDTQYF. CDR3 nucleotide sequence: TGTGCCAGCAGTTACTCGAGACTAGCGACAGATACGCAGTATTTT.

The J gene is TRBJ2-1, the V gene TRBV27, with TRBD2 as a possible D gene (6 bases). V lost 3 bases and J 0 bases, leaving 18 bases between the germline ends. CDR3 length equals 18 residues. CDR1 MNHEY and CDR2 SMNVEV come from the germline V gene (reference sequence). The CDR3 region has the DNA TGTGCCAGCAGTTTCCCCTCCCCGGGGGTCGGCTCCTACAATGAGCAGTTCTTC. Encoded protein: CASSFPSPGVGSYNEQFF.

The chain couples TRBV28 to TRBJ2-1, with TRBD2 as a possible D gene (6 bases). The CDR3 covers 13 residues. The germline V and J ends were trimmed by 2 bases and 7 bases, with 9 bases remaining between them. Germline V gene sequence: CDR1 MDHEN, CDR2 SYDVKM. The CDR3 DNA sequence: TGTGCCAGCAGTTTACCCGGGACTAATGAGCAGTTCTTC. Protein sequence: CASSLPGTNEQFF.

The rearrangement links TRBV4-2 to TRBJ1-2; D remains ambiguous. This CDR3 is built from 13 residues. Germline V gene lookup returns CDR1 LGHNA and CDR2 YNFKEQ. Trimming removed 6 bases from V and 0 bases from J, with 8 bases in between. DNA of the CDR3: TGTGCCAGCAGAGCTGACTCTAACTATGGCTACACCTTC. Translating it yields CASRADSNYGYTF.

V usage is TRBV4-1 and J usage is TRBJ1-2; D possibly corresponds to TRBD1 (5 bases). Germline CDR1 is MGHRA and CDR2 is YSYEKL. The CDR3 is 12 residues long. The V end was cut by 0 bases, the J end by 10 bases, with 9 bases between. The CDR3 nucleotides read TGCGCCAGCAGCCAAGAGCAGGGTCTCTACACCTTC. Encoded protein: CASSQEQGLYTF.

This chain links TRBV10-1 with TRBJ1-5, with TRBD1 identical over 8 bases. J was trimmed by 0 bases and V by 6 bases; bases with no gene match: 10. The CDR3 consists of 17 residues. Germline V gene sequence: CDR1 WNHNN, CDR2 SYGVQD (reference sequence). CDR3 sequence reads: CASSSDRVPSSNQPQHF. CDR3 nucleotide sequence: TGCGCCAGCAGCTCGGACAGGGTTCCGTCTAGCAATCAGCCCCAGCATTTT.

The chain joins TRBV6-1 to TRBJ2-2, with 10 nucleotides matching TRBD2. V was clipped by 4 bases and J by 3 bases; unmatched bases: 11. This CDR3 region has 18 residues. CDR1 is MNHNS, CDR2 SASEGT, per germline. Here the CDR3 DNA reads TGTGCCAGCAGTGGCGGAGCCGGGACTAGCGAGCACACCGGGGAGCTGTTTTTT. Translation gives CASSGGAGTSEHTGELFF.

The chain couples TRBV2 to TRBJ2-7; D possibly corresponds to TRBD1 (5 bases). Germline CDR1 reads SNHLY; CDR2 reads FYNNEI. The length of the CDR3 is 12 residues. Between the trimmed V and J ends, which lost 10 bases and 1 base, there was a span of 11 bases. CDR3 protein: CATPQGSYEQYF. CDR3 in DNA: TGTGCCACCCCGCAGGGATCCTACGAGCAGTACTTC.

The chain carries TRBV10-1 and TRBJ2-3; 8 nucleotides match TRBD2. V shed 5 bases and J 0 bases; nucleotides not matched to a gene: 7. The germline CDR1 and CDR2 sequences are WNHNN and SYGVQD (reference sequence). The CDR3 is made up of 16 amino acids. CDR3 nucleotides: TGCGCCAGCAGTATACGACTAGCGTCTAGCACAGATACGCAGTATTTT. It encodes CASSIRLASSTDTQYF.

V gene TRBV7-2 combines with J gene TRBJ2-7; unclear D gene. The CDR3 spans 16 residues. Per germline, CDR1 SGHTA and CDR2 FQGNSA. V shed 4 bases and J shed 0 bases, with 16 bases lying between them. CDR3 protein: CASSSPNRRFSYEQYF. The CDR3 DNA reads as TGTGCCAGCAGCTCCCCCAATCGCAGGTTCTCCTACGAGCAGTACTTC.

The chain couples TRBV11-2 to TRBJ2-1; 11 positions match TRBD2. The trim removed 2 bases at V and 7 bases at J, leaving 7 bases unmatched. The CDR3 sequence is 16 residues long. The germline CDR1 and CDR2 sequences are SGHAT and FQNNGV. The CDR3: CASSLIAGGTRNEQFF. CDR3 nucleotide sequence: TGTGCCAGCAGCTTAATAGCGGGAGGGACGAGAAATGAGCAGTTCTTC.

The chain is built from TRBV27 and TRBJ2-3; 11 bases match TRBD2. In germline, CDR1 is MNHEY, CDR2 SMNVEV (reference sequence). The V gene end was trimmed by 7 bases and the J gene end by 4 bases; junction bases not matched to a gene: 7. This CDR3 spans 15 amino acids. The CDR3 reads CASTIAGGPADTQYF. CDR3 nucleotide sequence: TGTGCCAGCACTATAGCGGGAGGGCCCGCAGATACGCAGTATTTT.

This clone was observed once. The chain couples TRBV6-4 to TRBJ1-2; D is possibly TRBD1 (6 bases). The CDR3 totals 16 residues. V was clipped by 0 bases and J by 0 bases, with 11 bases between them. CDR1 is MRHNA, CDR2 SNTAGT, per germline. This CDR3 reads CASSDSGADSNYGYTF. In DNA, the CDR3 is TGTGCCAGCAGTGACTCGGGGGCGGACTCTAACTATGGCTACACCTTC.

The genes are TRBV10-2 and TRBJ2-1; D uncertain. With 0 bases removed from V and 9 bases from J, the gap between germline ends came to 9 bases. CDR3 length equals 13 residues. Germline V gene data show CDR1 as WSHSY and CDR2 as SAAADI. The CDR3 DNA follows: TGCGCCAGCAGTGAGTCGTGGTCTATTGAGCAGTTCTTC. Its protein product is CASSESWSIEQFF.

Comment on this clone: The junction shows a germline mismatch at one end, possibly a read error. The chain recombines TRBV29-1 with TRBJ2-7; TRBD2 aligns across 9 bases. The germline gives CDR1 SQVTM, CDR2 ANQGSEA. The CDR3 is 13 amino acids. CDR3 DNA: TGCAGCGTTCTAGGGACTAGCTCCCACGAGCAGTACTTC. Protein product: CSVLGTSSHEQYF.